This T cell receptor beta chain came from a study of blood T cell repertoires in COVID-19. Germline assignment: CDR1 SGHRS and CDR2 YFSETQ. The CDR3 length is 15 residues. V was trimmed by 6 bases and J by 4 bases, leaving 19 bases between them. Method: immunoSEQ multiplex PCR; TCRdb's copy keeps in-frame clones and lacks some. The sample has under 250,000 clones, roughly 80% seen once; the top ten hold more than 4.5%. Sequencing input: PBMCs or T cells enriched from blood (not recorded which). The V and J genes are TRBV5-1 and TRBJ1-2, with a weak D call TRBD1 (6 bases). This TCR was recovered from a woman aged 45-65 years who had been exposed to COVID-19. As DNA, the CDR3 is TGCGCCAGCAAGGTCGGGACAACCAGCCGCTATGGCTACACCTTC. As protein: CASKVGTTSRYGYTF.